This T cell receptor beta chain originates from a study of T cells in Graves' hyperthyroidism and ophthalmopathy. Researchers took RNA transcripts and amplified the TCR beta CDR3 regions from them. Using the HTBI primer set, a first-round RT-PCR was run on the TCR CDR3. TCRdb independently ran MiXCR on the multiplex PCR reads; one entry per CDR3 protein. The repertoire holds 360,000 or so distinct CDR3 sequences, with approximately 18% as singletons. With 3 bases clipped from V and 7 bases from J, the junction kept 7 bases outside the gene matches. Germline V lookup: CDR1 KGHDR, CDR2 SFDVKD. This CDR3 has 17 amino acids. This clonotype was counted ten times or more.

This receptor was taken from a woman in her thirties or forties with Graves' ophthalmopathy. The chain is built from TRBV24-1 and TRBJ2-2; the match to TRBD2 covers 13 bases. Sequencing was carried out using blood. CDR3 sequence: CATSDTSGRARHGELFF. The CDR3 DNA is TGTGCCACCAGTGATACTAGCGGGAGGGCCCGGCACGGGGAGCTGTTTTTT.